These T cell receptor beta chains were read from a single sample in a study of T cell repertoires in cytomegalovirus infection. TCRdb re-analysed the reads in MiXCR, keeping a single row per CDR3 protein. Of about 740,000 distinct CDR3 sequences listed, 35% to 45% are singletons. The sequencing sample was made of PBMCs. The receptors were sampled from a human donor in good health (CMV status not recorded). Some clones in this sample may be carry-over from other donors' samples. Both conserved end residues are part of each CDR3. Each record gives: clone size, V gene, J gene, D gene, CDR3 protein, CDR3 DNA. A D gene is named only where the DNA matches it firmly. Where a row states a size, it is once, few, many or the class of an expanded clone; other rows omit it.

.,TRBV7-6,TRBJ1-1,.,CASSPLGEMNTEAFF,TGTGCCAGCAGCCCCCTAGGGGAGATGAACACTGAAGCTTTCTTT
few,TRBV12-3/TRBV12-4,TRBJ2-5,.,CASSLSGPKTQYF,TGTGCCAGCAGTTTATCAGGTCCGAAGACCCAGTACTTC
.,TRBV7-2,TRBJ1-1,.,CASSLASWDEAFF,TGTGCCAGCAGCTTAGCTTCATGGGATGAAGCTTTCTTT
.,TRBV5-4,TRBJ2-4,.,CASSLAGGEAKNIQYF,TGTGCCAGCAGCTTGGCCGGTGGGGAAGCCAAAAACATTCAGTACTTC
few,TRBV19,TRBJ2-6,.,CASSIEGGAGANVLTF,TGTGCCAGTAGTATAGAGGGAGGAGCTGGGGCCAACGTCCTGACTTTC
many,TRBV28,TRBJ2-2,TRBD2,CASSSGTSGSGELFF,TGTGCCAGCAGTTCCGGGACTAGCGGTTCCGGGGAGCTGTTTTTT
.,TRBV15,TRBJ2-5,TRBD2,CATSRDLAGGPETQYF,TGTGCCACCAGCAGAGATCTAGCGGGAGGGCCAGAGACCCAGTACTTC
.,TRBV12-3/TRBV12-4,TRBJ2-5,.,CASSLNTGIRTETQYF,TGTGCCAGCAGTTTAAATACGGGAATCAGAACAGAGACCCAGTACTTC
.,TRBV12-3/TRBV12-4,TRBJ1-6,.,CANTKGGDNSPLHF,TGTGCCAACACCAAGGGTGGGGATAATTCACCCCTCCACTTT
.,TRBV5-6,TRBJ1-1,.,CASSPGWGGQNTEAFF,TGTGCCAGCAGCCCCGGATGGGGGGGGCAGAACACTGAAGCTTTCTTT
.,TRBV4-1,TRBJ1-5,.,CASSPVFRGTASNQPQHF,TGCGCCAGCAGCCCCGTCTTTAGGGGAACGGCTAGCAATCAGCCCCAGCATTTT
.,TRBV19,TRBJ1-1,TRBD1,CASRRDRSMNTEAFF,TGTGCCAGTAGGAGGGACAGGTCGATGAACACTGAAGCTTTCTTT
.,TRBV28,TRBJ1-1,.,CACSLVPRGNTEAFF,TGTGCCTGCAGTTTGGTCCCCAGGGGGAACACTGAAGCTTTCTTT
.,TRBV7-6,TRBJ1-1,.,CASSLGPSLMNTEAFF,TGTGCCAGCAGCTTAGGTCCGTCGCTCATGAACACTGAAGCTTTCTTT
few,TRBV7-9,TRBJ2-3,TRBD1,CASRGDRDTQYF,TGTGCCAGCAGGGGGGACAGAGATACGCAGTATTTT
.,TRBV28,TRBJ2-7,TRBD1,CASIKTGLYEQYF,TGTGCCAGCATTAAGACAGGGCTTTACGAGCAGTACTTC
.,TRBV10-3,TRBJ1-2,.,CAISETGNYGYTF,TGTGCCATCAGTGAGACAGGGAACTATGGCTACACCTTC
.,TRBV12-3/TRBV12-4,TRBJ1-2,.,CASSLGTASGGYTF,TGTGCCAGCAGTTTAGGGACAGCGTCCGGCGGCTACACCTTC